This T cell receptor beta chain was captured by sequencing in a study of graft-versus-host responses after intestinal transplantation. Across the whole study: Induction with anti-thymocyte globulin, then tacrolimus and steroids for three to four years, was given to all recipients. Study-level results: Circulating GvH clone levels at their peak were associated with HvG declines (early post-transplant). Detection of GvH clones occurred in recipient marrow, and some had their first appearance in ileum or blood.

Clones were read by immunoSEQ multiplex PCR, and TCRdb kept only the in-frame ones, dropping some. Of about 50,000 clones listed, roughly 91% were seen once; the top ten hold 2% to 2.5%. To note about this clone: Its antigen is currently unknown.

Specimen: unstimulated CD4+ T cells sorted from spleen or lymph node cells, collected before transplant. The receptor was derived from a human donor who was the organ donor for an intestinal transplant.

The CDR3 coding sequence is TGTGCCAGCAGTTCCGACAGGGGGCGCGACGAGCAGTACTTC. Its translation is CASSSDRGRDEQYF. The chain has TRBV6-5 and TRBJ2-7; TRBD1 matches 10 bases. The CDR3 covers 14 residues. The germline V gene has CDR1 MNHEY and CDR2 SVGAGI. V was clipped by 4 bases and J by 5 bases; unmatched bases: 5.